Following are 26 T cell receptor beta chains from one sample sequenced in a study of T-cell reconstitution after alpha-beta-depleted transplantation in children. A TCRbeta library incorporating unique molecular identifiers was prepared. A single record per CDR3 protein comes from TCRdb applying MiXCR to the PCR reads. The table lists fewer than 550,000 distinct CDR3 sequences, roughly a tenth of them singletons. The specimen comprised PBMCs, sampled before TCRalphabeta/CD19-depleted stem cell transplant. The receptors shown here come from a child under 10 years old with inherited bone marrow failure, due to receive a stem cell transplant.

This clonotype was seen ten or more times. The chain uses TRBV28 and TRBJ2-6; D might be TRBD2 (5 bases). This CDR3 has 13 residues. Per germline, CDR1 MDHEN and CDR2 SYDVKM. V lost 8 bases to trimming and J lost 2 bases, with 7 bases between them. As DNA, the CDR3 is TGTGCCAGCTTCGGGGCTGGGGCCAACGTCCTGACTTTC. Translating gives CASFGAGANVLTF.

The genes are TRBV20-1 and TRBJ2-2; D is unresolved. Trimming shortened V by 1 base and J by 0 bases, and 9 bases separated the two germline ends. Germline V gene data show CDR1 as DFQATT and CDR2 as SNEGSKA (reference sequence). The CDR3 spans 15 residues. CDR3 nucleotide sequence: TGCAGTGCTAGAGCGACCGGAGCGAACACCGGGGAGCTGTTTTTT. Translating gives CSARATGANTGELFF.

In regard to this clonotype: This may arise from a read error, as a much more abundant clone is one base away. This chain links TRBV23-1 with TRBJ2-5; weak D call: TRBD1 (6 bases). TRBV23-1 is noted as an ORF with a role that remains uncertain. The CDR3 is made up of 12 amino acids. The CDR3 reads CAIQDASGAQHF. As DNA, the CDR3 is TGCGCCATACAGGACGCTTCAGGGGCCCAGCACTTC.

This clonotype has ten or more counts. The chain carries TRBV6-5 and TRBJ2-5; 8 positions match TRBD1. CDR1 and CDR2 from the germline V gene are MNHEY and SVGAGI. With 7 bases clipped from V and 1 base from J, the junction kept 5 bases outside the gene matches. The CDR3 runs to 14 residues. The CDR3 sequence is CASTGTGLQETQYF. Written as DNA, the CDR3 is TGTGCCAGCACGGGGACAGGACTCCAAGAGACCCAGTACTTC.

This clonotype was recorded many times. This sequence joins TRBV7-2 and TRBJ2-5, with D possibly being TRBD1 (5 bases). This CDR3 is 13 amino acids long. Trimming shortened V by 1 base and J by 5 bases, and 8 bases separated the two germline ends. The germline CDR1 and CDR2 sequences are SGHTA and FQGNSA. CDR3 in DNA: TGTGCCAGCAGCTTAGTAGGGGTGGAGACCCAGTACTTC. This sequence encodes CASSLVGVETQYF.

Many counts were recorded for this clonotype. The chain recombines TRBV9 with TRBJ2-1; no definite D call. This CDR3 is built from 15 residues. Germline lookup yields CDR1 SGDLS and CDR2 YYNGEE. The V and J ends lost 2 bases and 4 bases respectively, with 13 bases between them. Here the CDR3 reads CASSVALDGYNEQFF. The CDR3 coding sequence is TGTGCCAGCAGCGTGGCCCTGGACGGGTACAATGAGCAGTTCTTC.

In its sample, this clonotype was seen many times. CDR3 residues: CASTPLRGQAQETQYF. CDR3 nucleotide sequence: TGTGCCAGCACTCCCCTACGTGGGCAGGCCCAAGAGACCCAGTACTTC. The V gene is TRBV6-1, the J gene TRBJ2-5; D is uncertain. Germline V lookup: CDR1 MNHNS, CDR2 SASEGT. This CDR3 region has 16 residues. The V gene lost 7 bases and the J gene lost 1 base, with 19 bases spanning the gap.

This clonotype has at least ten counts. CDR3: CASSLIWGGGNEKLFF. The CDR3 nucleotides are TGCGCCAGCAGCTTGATCTGGGGAGGCGGGAATGAAAAACTGTTTTTT. The chain is built from TRBV5-1 and TRBJ1-4; D not resolved. The length of the CDR3 is 16 residues. V lost 1 base to trimming and J lost 5 bases, with 15 bases between them. Germline CDR1 and CDR2: SGHRS and YFSETQ.

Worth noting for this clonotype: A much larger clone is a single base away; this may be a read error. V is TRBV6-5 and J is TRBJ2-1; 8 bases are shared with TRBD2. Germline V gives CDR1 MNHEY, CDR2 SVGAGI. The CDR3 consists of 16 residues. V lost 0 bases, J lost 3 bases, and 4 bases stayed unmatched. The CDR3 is CASSYSSGSIYNEQFF. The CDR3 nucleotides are TGTGCCAGCAGTTACTCGAGCGGGAGTATCTACAATGAGCAGTTCTTC.

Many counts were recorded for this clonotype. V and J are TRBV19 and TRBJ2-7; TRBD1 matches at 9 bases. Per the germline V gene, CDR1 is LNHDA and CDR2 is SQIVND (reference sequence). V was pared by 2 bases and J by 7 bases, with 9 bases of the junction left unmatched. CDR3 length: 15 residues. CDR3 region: CASSILGTGSGEQYF. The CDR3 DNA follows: TGTGCCAGTAGTATACTTGGGACAGGGTCGGGGGAGCAGTACTTC.

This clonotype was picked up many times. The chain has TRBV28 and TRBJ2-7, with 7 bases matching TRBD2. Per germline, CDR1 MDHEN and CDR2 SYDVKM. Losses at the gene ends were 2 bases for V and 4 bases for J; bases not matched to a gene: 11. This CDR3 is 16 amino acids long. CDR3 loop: CASSLGRERIGYEQYF. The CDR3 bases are TGTGCCAGCAGTTTAGGGCGGGAGAGGATAGGATACGAGCAGTACTTC.

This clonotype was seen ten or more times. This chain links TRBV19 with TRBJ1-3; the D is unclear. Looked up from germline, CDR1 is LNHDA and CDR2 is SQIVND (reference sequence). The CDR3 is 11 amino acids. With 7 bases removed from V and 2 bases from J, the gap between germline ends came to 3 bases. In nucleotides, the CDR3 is TGTGCCAGTATCGCTGGAAACACCATATATTTT. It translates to CASIAGNTIYF.

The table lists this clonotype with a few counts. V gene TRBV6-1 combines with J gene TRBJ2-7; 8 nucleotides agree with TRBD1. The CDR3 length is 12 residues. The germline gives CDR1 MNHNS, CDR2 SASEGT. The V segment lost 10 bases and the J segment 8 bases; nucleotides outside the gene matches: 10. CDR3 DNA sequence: TGTGCCATCGCGAACCAGGGGGCTCAGCAGTACTTC. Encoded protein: CAIANQGAQQYF.

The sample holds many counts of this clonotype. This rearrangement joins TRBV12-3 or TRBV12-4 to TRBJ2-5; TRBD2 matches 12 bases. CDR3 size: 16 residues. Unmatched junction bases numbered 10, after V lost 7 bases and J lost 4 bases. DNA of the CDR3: TGTGCCAGCACTCCGGCTAGCGGGAGGGCGATAGAGACCCAGTACTTC. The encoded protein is CASTPASGRAIETQYF.

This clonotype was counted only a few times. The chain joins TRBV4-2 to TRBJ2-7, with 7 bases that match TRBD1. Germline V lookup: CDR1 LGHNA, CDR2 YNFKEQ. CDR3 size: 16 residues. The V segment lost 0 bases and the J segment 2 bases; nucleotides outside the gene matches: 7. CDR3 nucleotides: TGTGCCAGCAGCCAAGATAGGACAGGAAGCCCCTACGAGCAGTACTTC. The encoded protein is CASSQDRTGSPYEQYF.

The CDR3 nucleotides are TGCAGTGCCACTAAAAACCGGGACACTGATGGCTACACCTTC. Translation gives CSATKNRDTDGYTF. The chain is built from TRBV20-1 and TRBJ1-2; maybe TRBD1 (6 bases). There are 14 residues in the CDR3. The ends were cut back, 6 bases at V and 6 bases at J, with 20 bases in the middle. Germline V gene sequence: CDR1 DFQATT, CDR2 SNEGSKA (reference sequence).

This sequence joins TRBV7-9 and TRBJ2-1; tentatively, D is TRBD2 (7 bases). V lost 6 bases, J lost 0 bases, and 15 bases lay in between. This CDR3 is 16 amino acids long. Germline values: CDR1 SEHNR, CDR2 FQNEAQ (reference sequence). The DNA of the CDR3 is TGTGCCAGCAGGGGGGGGCTAGCGGTCTCCTACAATGAGCAGTTCTTC. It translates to CASRGGLAVSYNEQFF.

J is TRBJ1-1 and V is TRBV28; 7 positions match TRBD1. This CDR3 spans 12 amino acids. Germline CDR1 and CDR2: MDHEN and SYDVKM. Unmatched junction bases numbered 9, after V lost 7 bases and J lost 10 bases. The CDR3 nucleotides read TGTGCCAGCACCCCTAGACAGGGAGGAGCTTTCTTT. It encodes CASTPRQGGAFF.

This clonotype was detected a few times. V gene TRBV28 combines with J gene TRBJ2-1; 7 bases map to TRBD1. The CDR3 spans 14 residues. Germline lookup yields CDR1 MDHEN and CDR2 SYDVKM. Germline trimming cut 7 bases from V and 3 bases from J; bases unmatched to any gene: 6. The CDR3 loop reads CASIKGQLYNEQFF. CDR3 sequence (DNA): TGTGCCAGCATTAAGGGACAGCTCTACAATGAGCAGTTCTTC.

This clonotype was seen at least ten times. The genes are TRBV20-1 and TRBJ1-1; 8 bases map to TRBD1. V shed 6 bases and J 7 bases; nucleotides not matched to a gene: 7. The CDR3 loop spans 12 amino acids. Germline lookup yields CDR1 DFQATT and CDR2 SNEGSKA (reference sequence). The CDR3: CSAIRGPLEAFF. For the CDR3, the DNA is TGCAGTGCCATCAGGGGGCCACTTGAAGCTTTCTTT.

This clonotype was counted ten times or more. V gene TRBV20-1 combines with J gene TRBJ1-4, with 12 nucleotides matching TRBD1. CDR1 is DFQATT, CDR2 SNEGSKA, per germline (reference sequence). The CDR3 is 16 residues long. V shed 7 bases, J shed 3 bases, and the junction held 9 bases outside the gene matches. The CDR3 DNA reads TGCAGTGGAGCGGGGACAGGGGGCCGGGCTAATGAAAAACTGTTTTTT. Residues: CSGAGTGGRANEKLFF.

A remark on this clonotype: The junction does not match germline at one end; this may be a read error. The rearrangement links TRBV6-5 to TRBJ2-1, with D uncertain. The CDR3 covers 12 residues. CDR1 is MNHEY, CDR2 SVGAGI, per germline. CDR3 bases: TGTGCCAGCAGTTATGGTCCGAATGACCAGTTCTTC. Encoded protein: CASSYGPNDQFF.

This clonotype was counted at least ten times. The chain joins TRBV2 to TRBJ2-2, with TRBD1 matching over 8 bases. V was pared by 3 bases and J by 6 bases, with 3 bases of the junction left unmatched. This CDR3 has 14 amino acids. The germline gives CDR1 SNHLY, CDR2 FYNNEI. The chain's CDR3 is CASSDSRGPGELFF. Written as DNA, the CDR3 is TGTGCCAGCAGTGATAGCAGGGGGCCCGGGGAGCTGTTTTTT.

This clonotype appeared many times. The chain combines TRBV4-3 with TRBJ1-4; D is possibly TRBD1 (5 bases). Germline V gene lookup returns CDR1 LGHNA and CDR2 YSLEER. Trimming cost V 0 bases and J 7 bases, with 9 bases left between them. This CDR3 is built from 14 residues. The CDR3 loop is CASSQDRGTEKLFF. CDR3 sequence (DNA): TGCGCCAGCAGCCAAGATAGGGGAACTGAAAAACTGTTTTTT.

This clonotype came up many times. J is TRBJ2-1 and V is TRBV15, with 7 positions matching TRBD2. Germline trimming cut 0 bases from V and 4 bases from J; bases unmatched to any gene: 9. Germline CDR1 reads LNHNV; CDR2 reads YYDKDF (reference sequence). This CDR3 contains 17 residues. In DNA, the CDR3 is TGTGCCACCAGCAGAGATATTACGGGAGGCCCGTACAATGAGCAGTTCTTC. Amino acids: CATSRDITGGPYNEQFF.

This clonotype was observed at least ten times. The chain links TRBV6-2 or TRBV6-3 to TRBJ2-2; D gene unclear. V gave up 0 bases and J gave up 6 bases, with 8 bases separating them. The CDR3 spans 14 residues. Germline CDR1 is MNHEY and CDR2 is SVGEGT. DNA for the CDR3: TGTGCCAGCAGTTACTCGAGGCCGGCCGGGGAGCTGTTTTTT. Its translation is CASSYSRPAGELFF.